This T cell receptor (beta chain) came from a study of OX40 agonist ivuxolimab in advanced cancers. General study findings and limits: Not determined was the antigen specificity of the expanded peripheral T cells. Nonresponders, in some cases, also had low normalized T-cell clonal expansion.

TCRdb's copy holds only in-frame clones and misses some; the assay was immunoSEQ multiplex PCR. The sample holds some 26,000 clones, 75% to 80% seen once. This clone turned up a few times. Antigen: not known. This CDR3 has 16 amino acids. Germline V lookup: CDR1 SNHLY, CDR2 FYNNEI. V shed 2 bases and J 2 bases; nucleotides not matched to a gene: 9. The TCR sequence derives from an adult with an advanced solid tumor such as melanoma, head and neck, liver or kidney cancer. The genes are TRBV2 and TRBJ2-7; 7 bases map to TRBD2. The sample consisted of CD4+ or CD8+ T cells sorted from blood, taken in a trial of the OX40 agonist ivuxolimab. CDR3 sequence (DNA): TGTGCCAGCAGTGAACCCCCTGGGGGGGGAACCTACGAGCAGTACTTC. This codes for CASSEPPGGGTYEQYF.